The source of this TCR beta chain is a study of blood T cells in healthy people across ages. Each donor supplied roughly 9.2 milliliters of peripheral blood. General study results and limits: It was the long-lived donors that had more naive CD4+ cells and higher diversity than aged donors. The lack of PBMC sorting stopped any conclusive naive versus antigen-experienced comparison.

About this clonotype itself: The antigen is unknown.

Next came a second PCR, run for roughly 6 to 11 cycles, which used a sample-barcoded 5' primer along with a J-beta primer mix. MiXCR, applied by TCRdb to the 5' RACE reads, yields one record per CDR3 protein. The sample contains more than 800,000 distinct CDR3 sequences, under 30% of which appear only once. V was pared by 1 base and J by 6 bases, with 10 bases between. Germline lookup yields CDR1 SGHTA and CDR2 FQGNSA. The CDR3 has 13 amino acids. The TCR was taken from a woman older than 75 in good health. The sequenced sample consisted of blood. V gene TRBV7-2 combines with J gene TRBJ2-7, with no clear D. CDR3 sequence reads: CASSLVTAGEQYF. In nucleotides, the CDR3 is TGTGCCAGCAGCTTAGTCACCGCTGGCGAGCAGTACTTC.